This passage covers 13 T cell receptor beta chains from one sample sequenced in a study of OX40 agonist ivuxolimab in advanced cancers. The repertoire was sequenced with immunoSEQ multiplex PCR; TCRdb's copy has only in-frame clones and lacks some. The sample lists approximately 74,000 clones, under 95% occurring once. The material sequenced was CD4+ or CD8+ T cells sorted from blood, taken in a trial of the OX40 agonist ivuxolimab. The receptors come from an adult with an advanced solid tumor such as melanoma, head and neck, liver or kidney cancer.

This chain links TRBV6-1 with TRBJ2-3; tentative D call: TRBD2 (5 bases). V lost 2 bases, J lost 3 bases, and 9 bases lay in between. Germline CDR1 is MNHNS and CDR2 is SASEGT. The CDR3 spans 14 residues. CDR3 nucleotide sequence: TGTGCCAGCAGTGAACGACCGGGGACAGATACGCAGTATTTT. It codes for CASSERPGTDTQYF.

The chain combines TRBV7-2 with TRBJ2-1; D is uncertain. V was cut by 3 bases and J by 8 bases, with 8 bases left in between. From germline, CDR1 is SGHTA and CDR2 FQGNSA. There are 12 residues in the CDR3. The CDR3 DNA reads TGTGCCAGCAGCTTCGCTTTGGATGAGCAGTTCTTC. Its translation: CASSFALDEQFF.

The chain has TRBV14 and TRBJ2-7; no definite D call. Trimming pared 1 base from V and 0 bases from J, leaving 1 base between. Germline values: CDR1 SGHDN, CDR2 FVKESK. CDR3 length: 12 residues. CDR3 coding DNA: TGTGCCAGCAGCCAAGTCTCCTACGAGCAGTACTTC. Its protein product is CASSQVSYEQYF.

CDR3 region: CASSQVASASYTYEQYF. The CDR3 coding sequence is TGCGCCAGCAGCCAAGTTGCTAGCGCCAGCTATACCTACGAGCAGTACTTC. The chain couples TRBV4-1 to TRBJ2-7, with a possible D match to TRBD2 (6 bases). The V gene's germline CDR1 is MGHRA and CDR2 YSYEKL. CDR3 length equals 17 residues. Trimming pared 1 base from V and 2 bases from J, leaving 18 bases between.

The genes are TRBV2 and TRBJ1-3; D uncertain. The CDR3 consists of 14 residues. The V gene's germline CDR1 is SNHLY and CDR2 FYNNEI. With 3 bases removed from V and 1 base from J, the gap between germline ends came to 7 bases. The CDR3 region has the DNA TGTGCCAGCAGTGAGGGGTGGTCTGGAAACACCATATATTTT. Translation gives CASSEGWSGNTIYF.

J is TRBJ1-1 and V is TRBV10-3; D unclear. V gave up 11 bases and J gave up 4 bases, with 17 bases separating them. Germline V gene lookup returns CDR1 ENHRY and CDR2 SYGVKD. There are 13 residues in the CDR3. The CDR3 sequence: CASARAERTEAFF. The CDR3, as DNA: TGTGCCTCTGCGCGAGCCGAGCGCACTGAAGCTTTCTTT.

This clone was seen once. The V call is TRBV5-6, the J call TRBJ1-2; D might be TRBD1 (6 bases). The CDR3 length is 14 residues. Germline V lookup: CDR1 SGHDT, CDR2 YYEEEE. With 0 bases removed from V and 6 bases from J, the gap between germline ends came to 12 bases. The CDR3 coding sequence is TGTGCCAGCAGCTTGGTAACGGGGGCAGATGGCTACACCTTC. This sequence encodes CASSLVTGADGYTF.

The genes are TRBV30 and TRBJ1-1; D is unclear. The germline gives CDR1 GTSNPN, CDR2 SVGIG (reference sequence). The CDR3 loop spans 13 amino acids. The germline V and J ends were trimmed by 1 base and 2 bases, with 8 bases remaining between them. DNA of the CDR3: TGTGCCTGGAGTGGTGTGTCTAACACTGAAGCTTTCTTT. Encoded protein: CAWSGVSNTEAFF.

J is TRBJ2-7 and V is TRBV5-5, with D maybe TRBD1 (5 bases). From germline, CDR1 is SGHKS and CDR2 YYEKEE (reference sequence). The CDR3 has 17 amino acids. The V and J ends lost 4 bases and 5 bases respectively, with 25 bases between them. The CDR3 reads CASSRLVSTLSRDEQYF. Written as DNA, the CDR3 is TGTGCCAGCAGCCGACTCGTCAGTACCCTCTCCAGGGACGAGCAGTACTTC.

CDR3 in amino acids: CASSQEHRLQGRGETQYF. CDR3 in DNA: TGCGCCAGCAGCCAAGAGCATAGACTACAGGGGAGGGGAGAGACCCAGTACTTC. The genes are TRBV4-3 and TRBJ2-5; D may be TRBD1 or TRBD2 (7 bases each). From germline, CDR1 is LGHNA and CDR2 YSLEER. The CDR3 loop spans 18 amino acids. Trimming took off 0 bases at V and 4 bases at J, with 21 bases between the two ends.

V and J are TRBV2 and TRBJ2-1; unclear D gene. Germline V gene lookup returns CDR1 SNHLY and CDR2 FYNNEI. The CDR3 consists of 14 residues. V was trimmed by 5 bases and J by 5 bases, leaving 13 bases between them. The CDR3 loop reads CASSPRYQNNEQFF. The CDR3 nucleotides read TGTGCCAGCAGTCCTCGATACCAGAACAATGAGCAGTTCTTC.

The chain uses TRBV4-2 and TRBJ1-4; tentative D call: TRBD1 (5 bases). The CDR3 extends over 17 amino acids. The V gene's germline CDR1 is LGHNA and CDR2 YNFKEQ. The V end was cut by 0 bases, the J end by 8 bases, with 19 bases between. The DNA for the CDR3 is TGTGCCAGCAGCCAAGATGACTCTGGGGCCGGAGAAGAAAAACTGTTTTTT. Protein: CASSQDDSGAGEEKLFF.

This rearrangement joins TRBV9 to TRBJ2-7, with 10 bases lining up with TRBD2. The CDR3 is 15 residues long. Trimming took 4 bases from V and 4 from J; bases not matched to a gene: 8. Germline CDR1 and CDR2: SGDLS and YYNGEE. The CDR3 protein is CASSPGGLAPYEQYF. In DNA form, the CDR3 reads TGTGCCAGCAGCCCAGGGGGACTAGCGCCTTACGAGCAGTACTTC.